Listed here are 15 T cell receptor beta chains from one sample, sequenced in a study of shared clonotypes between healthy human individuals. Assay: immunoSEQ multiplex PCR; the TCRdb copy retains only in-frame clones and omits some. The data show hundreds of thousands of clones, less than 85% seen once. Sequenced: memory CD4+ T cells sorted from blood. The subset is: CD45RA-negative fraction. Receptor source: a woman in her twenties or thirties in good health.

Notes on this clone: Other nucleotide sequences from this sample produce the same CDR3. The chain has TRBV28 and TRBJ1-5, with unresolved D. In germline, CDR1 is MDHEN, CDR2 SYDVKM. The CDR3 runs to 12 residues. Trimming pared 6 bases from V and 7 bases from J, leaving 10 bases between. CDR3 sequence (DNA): TGTGCCAGCAGCTCCACGCCGCAGCCCCAGCATTTT. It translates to CASSSTPQPQHF.

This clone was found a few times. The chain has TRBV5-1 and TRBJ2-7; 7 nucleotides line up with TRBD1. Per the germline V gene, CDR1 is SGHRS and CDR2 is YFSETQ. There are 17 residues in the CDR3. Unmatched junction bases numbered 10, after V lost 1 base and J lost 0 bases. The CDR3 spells CASSLTTGQFNSYEQYF. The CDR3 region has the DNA TGCGCCAGCAGCTTGACAACGGGACAGTTCAACTCCTACGAGCAGTACTTC.

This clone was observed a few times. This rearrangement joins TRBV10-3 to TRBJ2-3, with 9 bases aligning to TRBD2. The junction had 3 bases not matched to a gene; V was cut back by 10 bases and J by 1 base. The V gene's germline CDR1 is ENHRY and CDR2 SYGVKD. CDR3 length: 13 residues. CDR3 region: CATSGTGTDTQYF. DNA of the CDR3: TGTGCCACTAGCGGGACCGGCACAGATACGCAGTATTTT.

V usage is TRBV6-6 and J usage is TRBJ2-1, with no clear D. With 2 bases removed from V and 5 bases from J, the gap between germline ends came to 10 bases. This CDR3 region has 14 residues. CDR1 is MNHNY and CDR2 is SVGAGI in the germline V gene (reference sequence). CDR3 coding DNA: TGTGCCAGCAGTTACACAAGGACGGACAATGAGCAGTTCTTC. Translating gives CASSYTRTDNEQFF.

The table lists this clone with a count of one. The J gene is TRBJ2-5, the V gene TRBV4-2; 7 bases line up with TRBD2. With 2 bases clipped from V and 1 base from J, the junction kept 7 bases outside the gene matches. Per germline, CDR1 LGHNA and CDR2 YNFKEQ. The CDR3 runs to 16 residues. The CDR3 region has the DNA TGTGCCAGCAGCCAACCCTTGGGGGGGGTCCAAGAGACCCAGTACTTC. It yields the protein CASSQPLGGVQETQYF.

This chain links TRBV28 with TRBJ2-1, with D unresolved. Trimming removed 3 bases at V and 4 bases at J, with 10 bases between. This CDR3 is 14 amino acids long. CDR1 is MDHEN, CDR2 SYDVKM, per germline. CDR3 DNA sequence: TGTGCCAGCAGTTTGGTTTCAGATTACAATGAGCAGTTCTTC. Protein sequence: CASSLVSDYNEQFF.

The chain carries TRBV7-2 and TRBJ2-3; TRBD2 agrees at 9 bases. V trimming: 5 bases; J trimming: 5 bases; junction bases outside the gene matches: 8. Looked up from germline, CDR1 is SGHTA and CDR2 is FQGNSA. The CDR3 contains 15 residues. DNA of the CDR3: TGTGCCAGCAGCCGACTCCCTAGCGGGATAGATACGCAGTATTTT. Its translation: CASSRLPSGIDTQYF. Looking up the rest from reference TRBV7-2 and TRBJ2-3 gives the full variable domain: GAGVSQSPSNKVTEKGKDVELRCDPISGHTALYWYRQSLGQGLEFLIYFQGNSAPDKSGLPSDRFSAERTGGSVSTLTIQRTQQEDSAVYLCASSRLPSGIDTQYFGPGTRLTVL.

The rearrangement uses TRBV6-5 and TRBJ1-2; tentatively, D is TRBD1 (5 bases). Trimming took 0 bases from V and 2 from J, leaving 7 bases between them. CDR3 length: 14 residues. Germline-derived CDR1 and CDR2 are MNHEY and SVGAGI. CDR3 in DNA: TGTGCCAGCAGTTACTCGAACAGGAACTATGGCTACACCTTC. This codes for CASSYSNRNYGYTF.

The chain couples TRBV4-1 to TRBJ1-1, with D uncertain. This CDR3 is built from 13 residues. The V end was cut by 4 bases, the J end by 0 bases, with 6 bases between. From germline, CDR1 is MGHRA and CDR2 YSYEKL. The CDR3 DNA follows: TGCGCCAGCAGCCGATCTATGAACACTGAAGCTTTCTTT. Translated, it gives CASSRSMNTEAFF.

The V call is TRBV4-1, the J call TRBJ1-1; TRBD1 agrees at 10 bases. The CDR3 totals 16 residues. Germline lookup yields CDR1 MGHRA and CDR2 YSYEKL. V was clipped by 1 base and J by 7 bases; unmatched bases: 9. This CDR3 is CASSQGTGGRNGEAFF. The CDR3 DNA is TGCGCCAGCAGCCAAGGGACAGGGGGTCGAAACGGTGAAGCTTTCTTT.

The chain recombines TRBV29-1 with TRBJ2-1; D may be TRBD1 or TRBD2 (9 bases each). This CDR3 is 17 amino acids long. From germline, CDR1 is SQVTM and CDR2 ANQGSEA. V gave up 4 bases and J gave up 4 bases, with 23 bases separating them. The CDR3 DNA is TGCAGCGTTGGCAACAGGGGGCAGCGGGAGGTATACAATGAGCAGTTCTTC. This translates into CSVGNRGQREVYNEQFF.

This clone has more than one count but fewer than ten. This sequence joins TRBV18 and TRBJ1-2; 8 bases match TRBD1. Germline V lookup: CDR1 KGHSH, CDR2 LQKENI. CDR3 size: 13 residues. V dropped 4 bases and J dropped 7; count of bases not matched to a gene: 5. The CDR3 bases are TGTGCCAGCTCACAGACAGGGGTGCGTGGCTACACCTTC. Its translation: CASSQTGVRGYTF.

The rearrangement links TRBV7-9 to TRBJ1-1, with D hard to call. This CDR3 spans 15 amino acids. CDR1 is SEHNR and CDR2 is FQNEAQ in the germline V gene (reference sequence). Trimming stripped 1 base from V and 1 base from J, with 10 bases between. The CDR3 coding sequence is TGTGCCAGCAGCTTAGTGTCCATAGGGAACACTGAAGCTTTCTTT. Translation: CASSLVSIGNTEAFF.

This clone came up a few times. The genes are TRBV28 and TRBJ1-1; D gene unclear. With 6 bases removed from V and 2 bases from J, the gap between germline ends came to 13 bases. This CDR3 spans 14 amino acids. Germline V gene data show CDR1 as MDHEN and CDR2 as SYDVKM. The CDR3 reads CASRLFTLNTEAFF. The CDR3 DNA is TGTGCCAGCAGGCTGTTCACGCTTAACACTGAAGCTTTCTTT. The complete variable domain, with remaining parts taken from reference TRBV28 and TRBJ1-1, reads DVKVTQSSRYLVKRTGEKVFLECVQDMDHENMFWYRQDPGLGLRLIYFSYDVKMKEKGDIPEGYSVSREKKERFSLILESASTNQTSMYLCASRLFTLNTEAFFGQGTRLTVV.

CDR3 residues: CASSVTSGSTDTQYF. For the CDR3, the DNA is TGTGCCAGCAGTGTCACTAGCGGAAGCACAGATACGCAGTATTTT. The chain joins TRBV2 to TRBJ2-3; 8 bases agree with TRBD2. With 4 bases clipped from V and 0 bases from J, the junction kept 3 bases outside the gene matches. Germline V gene data show CDR1 as SNHLY and CDR2 as FYNNEI. The CDR3 covers 15 residues.